This is a list of T cell receptor beta chains from one sample in a study of T cell repertoires in cytomegalovirus infection. TCRdb processed the reads anew with MiXCR; each CDR3 protein has one entry. The sample yields some 180,000 distinct CDR3 sequences, roughly 15% seen once. The sequenced sample was CD8+ T cells from PBMCs. All receptors come from a human donor in good health (CMV status not recorded). Some clones in this sample may be carry-over from other donors' samples. Each CDR3 is given with its conserved first and last residue.

v_call,cdr3_aa
TRBV6-5,CASSQGPPGPTGTGYTF
TRBV14,CASSTTYGELGEKLFF
TRBV28,CASSPALAKNIQYF
TRBV28,CASSPGGGFGYGYTF
TRBV7-2,CASSYLEGNTEAFF
TRBV12-3/TRBV12-4,CASSFALRPLDQGHINYGYTF
TRBV13,CASRGQTTGEQYF
TRBV7-6,CASSLGQGLGTEAFF
TRBV6-5,CATTSATARNEQFF
TRBV7-2,CASSPVGLAGGIRIWEQYF
TRBV11-3,CASSFPSRPPGNTIYF
TRBV20-1,CSARSPKQGPPPNEQFF
TRBV18,CASSPDRDSPEQYF
TRBV27,CASSLGRTGELFF
TRBV7-6,CASSLSRGGETQYF
TRBV29-1,CSVEGDSERTEAFF
TRBV7-8,CASSFGQDLNYGYTF
TRBV6-1,CASSEAQGGGGLGDTQYF
TRBV25-1,CASSDWKVTRLGVGSYNEQFF
TRBV27,CASSLLRDTEAFF
TRBV7-2,CASSEDRGLTGELFF
TRBV7-2,CASSLLAGGHYEQYF
TRBV4-1,CASSPGGSTEAFF
TRBV6-2/TRBV6-3,CASSYGPIPGSTEAFF
TRBV7-9,CASSLVGQGDNSPLHF
TRBV2,CASSDPEFWTGGIYGNQPQHF
TRBV7-9,CASSSQTGNTGELFF
TRBV7-3,CASSLISGGDHTQYF
TRBV7-6,CASSLAQEAFF
TRBV7-2,CASSPQNRNICEQYF
TRBV10-3,CAISELPGYANTGELFF
TRBV20-1,CSARDGTRSYNSPLHF
TRBV20-1,CSASGTGGYSYEQYF
TRBV28,CASSLVRYSGNTIYF
TRBV28,CASSFPRTGGETEAFF
TRBV6-2/TRBV6-3,CASSYRKASGVTDTQYF
TRBV28,CASTLGPLYTF
TRBV28,CASSRSGFSYEQYF
TRBV12-3/TRBV12-4,CASSSPGNEKLFF
TRBV12-3/TRBV12-4,CASSVPGQSNTGELFF
TRBV29-1,CSVTGTGVYEQYF
TRBV7-8,CASSVRGQVIQPQHF
TRBV28,CASSWGHQSSYNEQFF
TRBV20-1,CSARPLAGVIYEQYF
TRBV28,CASSPIAVNTEAFF
TRBV5-5,CASSSTGGKTEAFF
TRBV7-2,CASSPGTVGYTF
TRBV6-5,CASSYGTHLYEQYF
TRBV27,CASSLGSGSSYEQYF
TRBV28,CASQGVSYEQYF
TRBV27,CASSLSQGATGELFF
TRBV7-2,CASSSTGGAFDEQFF
TRBV28,CASSLSVNEKLFF
TRBV7-9,CASSFVPGTATYEQYF
TRBV12-3/TRBV12-4,CASLLGTVSTDTQYF